This T cell receptor beta chain derives from a study of response to subunit inactivated influenza vaccine. The V gene lost 7 bases and the J gene lost 7 bases, with 18 bases spanning the gap. In germline, CDR1 is DFQATT, CDR2 SNEGSKA (reference sequence). The CDR3 consists of 13 residues. Worth noting for this clonotype: Its antigen is not known.

MiXCR was run by TCRdb on the RT-PCR reads, yielding one entry per CDR3 protein. The data show about 650,000 distinct CDR3 sequences, 15% to 19% seen once. Study results and limitations: The study's authors posited that every seasonal influenza vaccination enlists few new T cells.

Sequencing used PBMCs from blood, obtained roughly 13 days after vaccination. The chain carries TRBV20-1 and TRBJ2-3; D gene uncertain. The origin of this receptor is a middle-aged man who received an inactivated influenza vaccine. The CDR3 sequence: CSVPPSFEHTQYF. The DNA for the CDR3 is TGCAGTGTCCCCCCCTCCTTTGAGCATACGCAGTATTTT.